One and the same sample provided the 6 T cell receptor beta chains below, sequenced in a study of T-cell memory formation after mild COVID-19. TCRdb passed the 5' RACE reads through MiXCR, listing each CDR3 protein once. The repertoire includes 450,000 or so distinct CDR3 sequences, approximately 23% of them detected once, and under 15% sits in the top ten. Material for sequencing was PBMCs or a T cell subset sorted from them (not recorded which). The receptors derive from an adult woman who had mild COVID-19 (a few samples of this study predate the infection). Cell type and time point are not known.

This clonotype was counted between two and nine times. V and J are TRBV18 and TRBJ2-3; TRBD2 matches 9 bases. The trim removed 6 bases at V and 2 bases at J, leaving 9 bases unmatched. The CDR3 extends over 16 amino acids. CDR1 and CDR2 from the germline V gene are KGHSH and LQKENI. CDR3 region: CASSLRRGRATDTQYF. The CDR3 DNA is TGTGCCAGCTCCCTCAGGCGCGGGAGGGCCACAGATACGCAGTATTTT.

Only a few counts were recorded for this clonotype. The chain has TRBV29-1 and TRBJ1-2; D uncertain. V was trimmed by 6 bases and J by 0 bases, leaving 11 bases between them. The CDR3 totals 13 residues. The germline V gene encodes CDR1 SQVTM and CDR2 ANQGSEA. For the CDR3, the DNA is TGCAGCGTGGGAGTACGGACTAACTATGGCTACACCTTC. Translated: CSVGVRTNYGYTF.

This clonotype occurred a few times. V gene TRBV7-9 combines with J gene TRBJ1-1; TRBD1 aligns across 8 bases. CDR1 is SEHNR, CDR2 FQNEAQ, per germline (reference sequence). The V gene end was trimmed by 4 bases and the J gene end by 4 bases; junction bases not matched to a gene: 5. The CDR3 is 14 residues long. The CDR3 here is CASSSGQDSTEAFF. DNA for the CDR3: TGTGCCAGCAGCTCGGGACAGGATAGCACTGAAGCTTTCTTT. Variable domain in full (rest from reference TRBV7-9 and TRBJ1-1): DTGVSQNPRHKITKRGQNVTFRCDPISEHNRLYWYRQTLGQGPEFLTYFQNEAQLEKSRLLSDRFSAERPKGSFSTLEIQRTEQGDSAMYLCASSSGQDSTEAFFGQGTRLTVV.

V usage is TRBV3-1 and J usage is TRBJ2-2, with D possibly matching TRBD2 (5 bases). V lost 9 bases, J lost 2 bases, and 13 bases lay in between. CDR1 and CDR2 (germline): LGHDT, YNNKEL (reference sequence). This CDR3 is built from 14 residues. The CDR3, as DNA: TGTGCCAGTTTGGCGGGCGAAAACACCGGGGAGCTGTTTTTT. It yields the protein CASLAGENTGELFF.

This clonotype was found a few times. The CDR3: CASSLLPLNEQYF. CDR3 nucleotides: TGCGCCAGCAGCCTCCTCCCCCTGAACGAGCAGTACTTC. The V call is TRBV5-1, the J call TRBJ2-7; D not certain. The CDR3 loop spans 13 amino acids. CDR1 is SGHRS, CDR2 YFSETQ, per germline. The V end was cut by 4 bases, the J end by 5 bases, with 13 bases between. The whole variable domain, remainder taken from reference TRBV5-1 and TRBJ2-7, is KAGVTQTPRYLIKTRGQQVTLSCSPISGHRSVSWYQQTPGQGLQFLFEYFSETQRNKGNFPGRFSGRQFSNSRSEMNVSTLELGDSALYLCASSLLPLNEQYFGPGTRLTVT.

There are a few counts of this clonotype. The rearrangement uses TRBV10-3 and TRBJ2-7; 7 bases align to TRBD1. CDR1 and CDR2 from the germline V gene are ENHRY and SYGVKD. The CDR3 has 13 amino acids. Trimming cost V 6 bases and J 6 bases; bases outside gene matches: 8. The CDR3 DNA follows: TGTGCCATCAGATCCGGGACAGCCACCGAGCAGTACTTC. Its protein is CAIRSGTATEQYF.